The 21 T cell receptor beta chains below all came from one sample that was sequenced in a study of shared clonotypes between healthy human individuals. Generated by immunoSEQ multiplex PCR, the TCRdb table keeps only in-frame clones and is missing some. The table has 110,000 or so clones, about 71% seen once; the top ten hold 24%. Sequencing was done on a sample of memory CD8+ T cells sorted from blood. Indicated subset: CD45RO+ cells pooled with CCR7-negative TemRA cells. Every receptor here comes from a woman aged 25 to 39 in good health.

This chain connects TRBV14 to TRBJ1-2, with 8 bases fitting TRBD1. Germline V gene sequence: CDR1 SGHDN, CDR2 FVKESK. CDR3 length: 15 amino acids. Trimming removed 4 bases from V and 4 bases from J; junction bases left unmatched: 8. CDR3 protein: CASSPIPGGGYGYTF. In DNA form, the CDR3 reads TGTGCCAGCAGCCCCATTCCAGGGGGCGGCTATGGCTACACCTTC. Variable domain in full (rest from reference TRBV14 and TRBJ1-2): EAGVTQFPSHSVIEKGQTVTLRCDPISGHDNLYWYRRVMGKEIKFLLHFVKESKQDESGMPNNRFLAERTGGTYSTLKVQPAELEDSGVYFCASSPIPGGGYGYTFGSGTRLTVV.

The CDR3 DNA reads as TGTGCCATCAGTGAGTACTGGACAATGAATTACGAGCAGTACTTC. This gives the protein CAISEYWTMNYEQYF. V gene TRBV10-3 combines with J gene TRBJ2-7; D perhaps matches TRBD1 (5 bases). The germline V and J ends were trimmed by 1 base and 4 bases, with 14 bases remaining between them. This CDR3 comprises 15 residues. The germline V gene has CDR1 ENHRY and CDR2 SYGVKD.

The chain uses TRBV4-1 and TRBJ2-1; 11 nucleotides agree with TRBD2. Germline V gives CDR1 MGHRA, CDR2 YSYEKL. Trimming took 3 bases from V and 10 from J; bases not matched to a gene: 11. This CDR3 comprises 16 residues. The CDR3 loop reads CASSHQGGSGRVEQFF. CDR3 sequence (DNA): TGCGCCAGCAGCCACCAAGGGGGTAGCGGGAGGGTAGAGCAGTTCTTC.

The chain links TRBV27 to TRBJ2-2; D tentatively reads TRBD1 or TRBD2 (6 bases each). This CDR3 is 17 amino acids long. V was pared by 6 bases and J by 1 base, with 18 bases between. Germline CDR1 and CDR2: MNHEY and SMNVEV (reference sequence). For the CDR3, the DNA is TGTGCCAGCAGGCCCGGATTCGGGGGCTGGAACACCGGGGAGCTGTTTTTT. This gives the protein CASRPGFGGWNTGELFF.

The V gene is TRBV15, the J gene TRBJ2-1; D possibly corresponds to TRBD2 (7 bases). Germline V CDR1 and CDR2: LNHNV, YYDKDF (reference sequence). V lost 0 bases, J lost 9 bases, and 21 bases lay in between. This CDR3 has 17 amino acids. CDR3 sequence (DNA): TGTGCCACCAGCAGAGATGGGGGGGCCCATATGCCCCGTGAGCAGTTCTTC. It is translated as CATSRDGGAHMPREQFF.

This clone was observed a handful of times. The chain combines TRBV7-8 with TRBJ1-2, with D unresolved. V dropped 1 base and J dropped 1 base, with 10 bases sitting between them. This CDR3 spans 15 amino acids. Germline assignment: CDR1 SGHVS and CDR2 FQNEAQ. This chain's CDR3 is CASSLESGNNYGYTF. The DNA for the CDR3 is TGTGCCAGCAGCTTAGAGTCGGGCAATAACTATGGCTACACCTTC.

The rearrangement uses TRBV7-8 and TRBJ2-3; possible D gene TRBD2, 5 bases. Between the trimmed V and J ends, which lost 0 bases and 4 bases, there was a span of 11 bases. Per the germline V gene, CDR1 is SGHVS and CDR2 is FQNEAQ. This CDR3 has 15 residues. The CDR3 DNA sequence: TGTGCCAGCAGCTTAGCGTGGGAGAGGGCAGATACGCAGTATTTT. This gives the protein CASSLAWERADTQYF.

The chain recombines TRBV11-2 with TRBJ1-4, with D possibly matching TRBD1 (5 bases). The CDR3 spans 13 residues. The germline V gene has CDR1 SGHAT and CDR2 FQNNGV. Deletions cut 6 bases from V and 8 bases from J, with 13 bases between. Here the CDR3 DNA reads TGTGCCAGCAGGCAGCTGGGGGGGGAAAAACTGTTTTTT. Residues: CASRQLGGEKLFF.

The CDR3 sequence is CASSSIQDLDFNQPQHF. CDR3 in DNA: TGTGCCAGCAGTTCGATTCAGGACCTAGATTTCAATCAGCCCCAGCATTTT. The rearrangement links TRBV27 to TRBJ1-5; D ambiguous. V was cut by 4 bases and J by 3 bases, with 19 bases left in between. This CDR3 has 17 residues. Germline CDR1 is MNHEY and CDR2 is SMNVEV (reference sequence).

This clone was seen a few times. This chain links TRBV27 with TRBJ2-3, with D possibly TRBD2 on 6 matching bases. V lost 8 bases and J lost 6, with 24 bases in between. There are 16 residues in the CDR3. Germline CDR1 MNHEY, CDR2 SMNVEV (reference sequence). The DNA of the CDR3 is TGTGCCAGCCTAAAAACCCCCGGTAGCGGATTCGATACGCAGTATTTT. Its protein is CASLKTPGSGFDTQYF.

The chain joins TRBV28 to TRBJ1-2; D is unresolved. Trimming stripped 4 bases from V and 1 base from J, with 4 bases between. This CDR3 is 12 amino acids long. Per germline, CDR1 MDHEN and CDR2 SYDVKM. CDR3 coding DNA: TGTGCCAGCAGTTGGAGTAACTATGGCTACACCTTC. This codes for CASSWSNYGYTF.

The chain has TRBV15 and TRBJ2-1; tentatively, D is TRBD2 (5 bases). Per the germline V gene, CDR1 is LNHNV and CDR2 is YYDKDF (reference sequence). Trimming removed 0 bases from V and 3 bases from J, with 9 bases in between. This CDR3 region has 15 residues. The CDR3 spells CATSRDSEGYNEQFF. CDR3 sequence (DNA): TGTGCCACCAGCAGAGATAGCGAAGGCTACAATGAGCAGTTCTTC.

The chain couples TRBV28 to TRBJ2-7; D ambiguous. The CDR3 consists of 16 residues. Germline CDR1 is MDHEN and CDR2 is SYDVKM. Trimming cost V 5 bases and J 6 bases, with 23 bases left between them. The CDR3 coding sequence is TGTGCCAGCAGTCAAGGTCGGACGTTTTATCGTTTCGAGCAGTACTTC. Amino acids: CASSQGRTFYRFEQYF.

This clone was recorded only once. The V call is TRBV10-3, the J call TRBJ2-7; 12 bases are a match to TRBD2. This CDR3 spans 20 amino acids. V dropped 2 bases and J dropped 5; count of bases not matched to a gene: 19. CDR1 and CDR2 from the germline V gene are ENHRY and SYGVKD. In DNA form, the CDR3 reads TGTGCCATCAGTGAGAGGGGACCGCCGGGACTAGCGGGCGCTTGGCACGAGCAGTACTTC. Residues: CAISERGPPGLAGAWHEQYF.

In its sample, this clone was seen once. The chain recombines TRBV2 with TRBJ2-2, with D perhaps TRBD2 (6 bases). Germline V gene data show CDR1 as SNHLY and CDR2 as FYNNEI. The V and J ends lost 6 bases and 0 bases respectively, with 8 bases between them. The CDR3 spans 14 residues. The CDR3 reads CASRLAANTGELFF. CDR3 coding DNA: TGTGCCAGCAGGTTAGCGGCGAACACCGGGGAGCTGTTTTTT.

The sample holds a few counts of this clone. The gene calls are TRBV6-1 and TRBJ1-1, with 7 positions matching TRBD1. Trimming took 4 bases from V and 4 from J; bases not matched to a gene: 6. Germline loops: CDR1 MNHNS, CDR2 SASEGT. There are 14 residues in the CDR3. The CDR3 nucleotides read TGTGCCAGCAGTGCTGGACAGGAGTTCACTGAAGCTTTCTTT. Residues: CASSAGQEFTEAFF.

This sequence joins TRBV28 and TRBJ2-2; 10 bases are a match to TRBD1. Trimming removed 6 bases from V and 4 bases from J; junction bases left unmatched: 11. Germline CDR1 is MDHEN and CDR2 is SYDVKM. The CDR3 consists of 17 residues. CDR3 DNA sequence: TGTGCCAGCAGCTACCGACAGGGGGCGCGAGGCACCGGGGAGCTGTTTTTT. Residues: CASSYRQGARGTGELFF.

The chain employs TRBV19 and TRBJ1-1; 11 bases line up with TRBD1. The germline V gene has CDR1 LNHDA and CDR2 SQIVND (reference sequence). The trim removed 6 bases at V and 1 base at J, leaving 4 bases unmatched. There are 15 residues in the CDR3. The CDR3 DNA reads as TGTGCCAGTAGACACGGACAGGGGGCGAACACTGAAGCTTTCTTT. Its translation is CASRHGQGANTEAFF. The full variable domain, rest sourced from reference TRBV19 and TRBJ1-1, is DGGITQSPKYLFRKEGQNVTLSCEQNLNHDAMYWYRQDPGQGLRLIYYSQIVNDFQKGDIAEGYSVSREKKESFPLTVTSAQKNPTAFYLCASRHGQGANTEAFFGQGTRLTVV.

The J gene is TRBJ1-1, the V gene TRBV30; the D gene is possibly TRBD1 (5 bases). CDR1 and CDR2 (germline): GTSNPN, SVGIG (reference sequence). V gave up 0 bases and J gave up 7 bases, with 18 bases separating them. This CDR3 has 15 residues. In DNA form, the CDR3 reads TGTGCCTGGAGTGTAAGTACCCACAGGCTATATGAAGCTTTCTTT. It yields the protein CAWSVSTHRLYEAFF.

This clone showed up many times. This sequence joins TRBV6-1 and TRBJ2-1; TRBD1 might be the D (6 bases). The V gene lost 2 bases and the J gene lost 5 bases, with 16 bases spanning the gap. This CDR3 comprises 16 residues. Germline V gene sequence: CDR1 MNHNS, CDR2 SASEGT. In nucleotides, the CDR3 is TGTGCCAGCAGTGAAATGACAGGAACCGGCAACAATGAGCAGTTCTTC. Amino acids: CASSEMTGTGNNEQFF.

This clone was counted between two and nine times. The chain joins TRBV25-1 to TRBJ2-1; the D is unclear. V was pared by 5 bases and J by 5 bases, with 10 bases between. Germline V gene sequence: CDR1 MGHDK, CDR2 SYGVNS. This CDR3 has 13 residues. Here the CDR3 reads CASSLIDNNEQFF. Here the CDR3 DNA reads TGTGCCAGCAGTCTTATAGACAACAATGAGCAGTTCTTC.